The 19 T cell receptor beta chains below all came from one sample that was sequenced in a study of blood T cell repertoires in COVID-19. Generated by immunoSEQ multiplex PCR, the TCRdb table keeps only in-frame clones and is missing some. Of 150,000 to 200,000 clones listed, 60% to 85% are singletons. Sequencing was carried out using peripheral blood. These receptors were collected from a man in his fifties or sixties with acute or convalescent COVID-19.

The chain has TRBV10-3 and TRBJ1-5, with 8 bases matching TRBD1. The ends lost 6 bases at V and 0 bases at J; junction bases unmatched: 7. CDR1 is ENHRY and CDR2 is SYGVKD in the germline V gene. The CDR3 length is 16 residues. The CDR3 is CAISQDRAYSNQPQHF. The CDR3 DNA is TGTGCCATCAGCCAGGACAGGGCTTATAGCAATCAGCCCCAGCATTTT.

The chain couples TRBV20-1 to TRBJ1-1; D is uncertain. Germline values: CDR1 DFQATT, CDR2 SNEGSKA (reference sequence). This CDR3 is 11 amino acids long. V was trimmed by 2 bases and J by 3 bases, leaving 4 bases between them. CDR3 DNA: TGCAGTGCTAGAACAGACACTGAAGCTTTCTTT. It translates to CSARTDTEAFF.

The chain recombines TRBV6-6 with TRBJ2-3, with 9 positions matching TRBD2. The CDR3 runs to 15 residues. With V trimmed by 7 bases and J by 3 bases, 8 bases remained unmatched. Germline-derived CDR1 and CDR2 are MNHNY and SVGAGI (reference sequence). The CDR3 protein is CASTERGAVTDTQYF. The CDR3 bases are TGTGCCAGCACCGAGCGGGGGGCCGTGACAGATACGCAGTATTTT.

This clone was recorded a few times. The V call is TRBV5-6, the J call TRBJ2-7; TRBD1 aligns across 9 bases. The J segment lost 6 bases and the V segment lost 7 bases, leaving 8 bases of the junction unmatched. This CDR3 is 13 amino acids long. The germline gives CDR1 SGHDT, CDR2 YYEEEE. This CDR3 reads CASQRTGEGEQYF. The CDR3 DNA sequence: TGTGCCAGCCAGAGGACAGGGGAGGGCGAGCAGTACTTC.

This rearrangement joins TRBV6-5 to TRBJ2-7, with 10 bases matching TRBD1. The CDR3 spans 12 residues. Trimming took 6 bases from V and 13 from J; bases not matched to a gene: 9. Germline V lookup: CDR1 MNHEY, CDR2 SVGAGI. The CDR3 nucleotides read TGTGCCAGCAGCACTGGGGACAGGGGTATATACTTC. This encodes CASSTGDRGIYF.

The J gene is TRBJ2-1, the V gene TRBV7-6; TRBD2 aligns across 14 bases. The CDR3 sequence is 17 residues long. CDR1 is SGHVS and CDR2 is FNYEAQ in the germline V gene. After removal of 4 bases from V and 3 bases from J, the junction contained 5 bases not matched to a gene. The CDR3 reads CASSSTSGGAVYNEQFF. CDR3 DNA sequence: TGTGCCAGCAGCTCGACTAGCGGGGGGGCTGTCTACAATGAGCAGTTCTTC.

This chain joins TRBV2 and TRBJ2-7; 8 bases fit TRBD2. The germline V gene encodes CDR1 SNHLY and CDR2 FYNNEI. V dropped 4 bases and J dropped 4; count of bases not matched to a gene: 9. This CDR3 comprises 15 residues. CDR3 sequence (DNA): TGTGCCAGCAGTGCCCCCAGGCGGGGGGATTACGAGCAGTACTTC. Its translation is CASSAPRRGDYEQYF. Full variable domain (remainder filled in from reference TRBV2 and TRBJ2-7): EPEVTQTPSHQVTQMGQEVILRCVPISNHLYFYWYRQILGQKVEFLVSFYNNEISEKSEIFDDQFSVERPDGSNFTLKIRSTKLEDSAMYFCASSAPRRGDYEQYFGPGTRLTVT.

The V gene is TRBV19, the J gene TRBJ1-2; D remains ambiguous. This CDR3 has 11 residues. The V end lost 8 bases, the J end lost 5 bases, and 9 bases lay between the germline ends. Germline lookup yields CDR1 LNHDA and CDR2 SQIVND (reference sequence). In nucleotides, the CDR3 is TGTGCCAGTTTACTCGGGTATGGCTACACCTTC. Its protein product is CASLLGYGYTF.

This chain joins TRBV4-3 and TRBJ2-2; perhaps TRBD1 as D (6 bases). V dropped 0 bases and J dropped 5 bases, with 13 bases sitting between them. In germline, CDR1 is LGHNA, CDR2 YSLEER. This CDR3 comprises 16 residues. The CDR3 spells CASSQDRGSPTGELFF. CDR3 DNA sequence: TGCGCCAGCAGCCAAGATAGGGGGTCCCCAACCGGGGAGCTGTTTTTT.

The V gene is TRBV11-3, the J gene TRBJ1-1; D gene unclear. The germline CDR1 and CDR2 sequences are SGHNT and YENEEA. The CDR3 covers 13 residues. With 0 bases removed from V and 4 bases from J, the gap between germline ends came to 6 bases. CDR3 sequence: CASSLDRGTEAFF. The CDR3 coding sequence is TGTGCCAGCAGCTTAGATCGCGGCACTGAAGCTTTCTTT.

This clone has just one count. Possible read error: a much larger clone is one base away. The chain employs TRBV9 and TRBJ1-4; TRBD1 matches 8 bases. The germline V gene encodes CDR1 SGDLS and CDR2 YYNGEE. The CDR3 runs to 17 residues. Trimming cost V 0 bases and J 7 bases; bases outside gene matches: 11. The CDR3 protein is CASSVAHGQGEVEKLFF. The CDR3 region has the DNA TGTGCCAGCAGCGTAGCCCACGGACAGGGAGAGGTTGAAAAACTGTTTTTT.

In its sample, this clone was seen once. The V gene is TRBV2, the J gene TRBJ1-5; D gene unclear. The V and J ends lost 7 bases and 3 bases respectively, with 10 bases between them. CDR3 size: 13 residues. CDR1 is SNHLY, CDR2 FYNNEI, per germline. CDR3: CASTKRDNQPQHF. The CDR3 DNA reads TGTGCCAGCACGAAGCGGGACAATCAGCCCCAGCATTTT. Filled out from reference TRBV2 and TRBJ1-5, the complete variable domain reads EPEVTQTPSHQVTQMGQEVILRCVPISNHLYFYWYRQILGQKVEFLVSFYNNEISEKSEIFDDQFSVERPDGSNFTLKIRSTKLEDSAMYFCASTKRDNQPQHFGDGTRLSIL.

The chain employs TRBV5-1 and TRBJ2-3, with 11 bases lining up with TRBD1. Germline V gene lookup returns CDR1 SGHRS and CDR2 YFSETQ. The CDR3 length is 16 residues. V was clipped by 4 bases and J by 5 bases; unmatched bases: 9. The CDR3, as DNA: TGCGCCAGCAGCACCCGGACAGGGGGCGCGGGAGATACGCAGTATTTT. It yields the protein CASSTRTGGAGDTQYF.

This clone was seen a single time. The V call is TRBV6-5, the J call TRBJ2-3; 7 bases match TRBD1. Trimming took 10 bases from V and 0 from J; bases not matched to a gene: 7. This CDR3 contains 14 residues. Germline CDR1 reads MNHEY; CDR2 reads SVGAGI. In DNA form, the CDR3 reads TGTGCCACCAAATCAGGGGGTAGCACAGATACGCAGTATTTT. Translated, it gives CATKSGGSTDTQYF.

The chain joins TRBV30 to TRBJ1-2, with TRBD1 matching over 9 bases. This CDR3 contains 15 residues. The trim removed 2 bases at V and 2 bases at J, leaving 6 bases unmatched. The germline V gene has CDR1 GTSNPN and CDR2 SVGIG (reference sequence). Here the CDR3 reads CAWSLSGQGNYGYTF. CDR3 DNA: TGTGCCTGGAGTCTTTCGGGACAGGGAAACTATGGCTACACCTTC.

This sequence joins TRBV25-1 and TRBJ2-7, with 7 positions matching TRBD1. Trimming took 6 bases from V and 2 from J; bases not matched to a gene: 7. The CDR3 runs 14 residues. The V gene's germline CDR1 is MGHDK and CDR2 SYGVNS. CDR3 nucleotides: TGTGCCAGCAGCCAGACAGGGTTCGCCTACGAGCAGTACTTC. It specifies CASSQTGFAYEQYF.

The count of this clone is one. The chain combines TRBV2 with TRBJ2-4, with 8 bases lining up with TRBD1. The germline V gene encodes CDR1 SNHLY and CDR2 FYNNEI. V was pared by 6 bases and J by 6 bases, with 7 bases of the junction left unmatched. The CDR3 loop spans 14 amino acids. The CDR3 is CASRGRQGINIQYF. CDR3 bases: TGTGCCAGCAGGGGGCGACAGGGGATAAACATTCAGTACTTC.

The chain links TRBV12-2 to TRBJ1-1. TRBV12-2 corresponds to a pseudogene. The CDR3 has 16 residues. The CDR3 nucleotides read TGTGCAAGTCGCTTAGATGGGAAGGAGGCCAACACTGAAGCTTTCTTT. Translated, it gives CASRLDGKEANTEAFF.

The V call is TRBV3-1 (or the pseudogene TRBV3-2), the J call TRBJ1-3; 9 bases fit TRBD1. Germline CDR1 LGHDT, CDR2 YNNKEL (reference sequence). Trimming at V came to 3 bases and at J to 4 bases, leaving 4 bases not matched to a gene. This CDR3 spans 15 amino acids. Here the CDR3 DNA reads TGTGCCAGCAGCCAGGCACAGGGGGCCGGAAACACCATATATTTT. It specifies CASSQAQGAGNTIYF.